Presented here are 26 T cell receptor beta chains from one specimen sequenced in a study of T cells after yellow fever vaccination. TCRdb recomputed calls from the 5' RACE reads with MiXCR, one row per CDR3 protein. The sample holds hundreds of thousands of distinct CDR3 sequences, around 20% seen once. Specimen: PBMCs, collected before the yellow fever booster vaccination. Source of these receptors: a man aged 18 to 29 who received the YFV17D yellow fever vaccine.

This clonotype was observed a handful of times. The chain couples TRBV6-1 to TRBJ1-2; D perhaps matches TRBD1 (6 bases). Germline V gene lookup returns CDR1 MNHNS and CDR2 SASEGT. This CDR3 is built from 16 residues. Trimming removed 1 base from V and 6 bases from J, with 18 bases in between. Written as DNA, the CDR3 is TGTGCCAGCAGTGAAGGGAATGGGGGCCGGATCAATGGCTACACCTTC. This encodes CASSEGNGGRINGYTF.

The chain employs TRBV6-1 and TRBJ2-1; D is ambiguous. Germline lookup yields CDR1 MNHNS and CDR2 SASEGT. V dropped 2 bases and J dropped 5 bases, with 10 bases sitting between them. The CDR3 runs 14 residues. In DNA form, the CDR3 reads TGTGCCAGCAGTGAATTGTGGAAGCACAATGAGCAGTTCTTC. The encoded protein is CASSELWKHNEQFF.

The V and J genes are TRBV4-3 and TRBJ2-7; D is ambiguous. Germline CDR1 reads LGHNA; CDR2 reads YSLEER. CDR3 length: 15 residues. V lost 6 bases and J 3 bases, leaving 18 bases between the germline ends. For the CDR3, the DNA is TGCGCCAGCAGTCCGTGGGTAGGCTCGAGCTACGAGCAGTACTTC. Amino acids: CASSPWVGSSYEQYF.

The chain links TRBV4-1 to TRBJ2-3, with TRBD2 matching 13 bases. This CDR3 has 15 amino acids. The germline gives CDR1 MGHRA, CDR2 YSYEKL. The ends lost 2 bases at V and 7 bases at J; junction bases unmatched: 3. The CDR3 sequence: CASSQTGLAGNTQYF. DNA for the CDR3: TGCGCCAGCAGCCAAACGGGACTAGCGGGGAATACGCAGTATTTT.

This clonotype occurred many times. J is TRBJ2-5 and V is TRBV20-1; 9 nucleotides agree with TRBD2. V lost 5 bases to trimming and J lost 5 bases; unmatched junction nucleotides: 6. The germline gives CDR1 DFQATT, CDR2 SNEGSKA (reference sequence). The CDR3 covers 13 residues. The CDR3 here is CSARGTSRETQYF. CDR3 sequence (DNA): TGCAGTGCTCGCGGGACTAGCCGGGAGACCCAGTACTTC.

This clonotype was seen only once. This chain joins TRBV10-1 and TRBJ1-1; D is perhaps TRBD1 (5 bases). Trimming stripped 2 bases from V and 5 bases from J, with 9 bases between. CDR1 is WNHNN, CDR2 SYGVQD, per germline (reference sequence). This CDR3 contains 13 residues. CDR3 region: CASSEPGLTEAFF. CDR3 bases: TGCGCCAGCAGTGAGCCAGGGCTAACTGAAGCTTTCTTT.

The gene calls are TRBV6-5 and TRBJ1-1, with D maybe TRBD1 (6 bases). Germline V gene sequence: CDR1 MNHEY, CDR2 SVGAGI. The CDR3 contains 14 residues. With 0 bases removed from V and 4 bases from J, the gap between germline ends came to 9 bases. The CDR3 protein is CASSYSTRGTEAFF. The CDR3 region has the DNA TGTGCCAGCAGTTACTCGACCAGGGGCACTGAAGCTTTCTTT.

This chain uses TRBV24-1 with TRBJ1-2; D gene uncertain. The CDR3 is 14 amino acids. Germline V gene data show CDR1 as KGHDR and CDR2 as SFDVKD. Trimming shortened V by 3 bases and J by 3 bases, and 10 bases separated the two germline ends. The CDR3 loop is CATSDPSDYYGYTF. The CDR3 DNA reads as TGTGCCACCAGTGATCCTTCGGACTACTATGGCTACACCTTC.

This rearrangement joins TRBV18 to TRBJ1-1; 9 bases match TRBD1. The germline gives CDR1 KGHSH, CDR2 LQKENI. The trim removed 1 base at V and 3 bases at J, leaving 12 bases unmatched. The length of the CDR3 is 18 residues. CDR3 sequence reads: CASSPRYRGQSGDTEAFF. The CDR3 coding sequence is TGTGCCAGCTCACCACGATACAGGGGGCAATCCGGAGACACTGAAGCTTTCTTT.

This chain connects TRBV7-9 to TRBJ1-6; D gene uncertain. V was shortened by 3 bases and J by 0 bases, with 15 bases between the two germline ends. This CDR3 comprises 18 residues. CDR1 SEHNR and CDR2 FQNEAQ come from the germline V gene (reference sequence). For the CDR3, the DNA is TGTGCCAGCAGCTTCTCGAGAACAGCAAGCTCCTATAATTCACCCCTCCACTTT. Amino acid sequence: CASSFSRTASSYNSPLHF. The full variable domain, with the rest looked up from reference TRBV7-9 and TRBJ1-6, is DTGVSQNPRHKITKRGQNVTFRCDPISEHNRLYWYRQTLGQGPEFLTYFQNEAQLEKSRLLSDRFSAERPKGSFSTLEIQRTEQGDSAMYLCASSFSRTASSYNSPLHFGNGTRLTVT.

This clonotype was seen a few times. V usage is TRBV29-1 and J usage is TRBJ2-5; possible D gene TRBD2, 6 bases. CDR1 is SQVTM, CDR2 ANQGSEA, per germline. V was trimmed by 1 base and J by 2 bases, leaving 11 bases between them. The length of the CDR3 is 14 residues. The CDR3 DNA reads TGCAGCGTTGAAGGGAGGGTAGGTCAAGAGACCCAGTACTTC. Translation gives CSVEGRVGQETQYF.

This chain connects TRBV5-6 to TRBJ2-3, with D possibly being TRBD1 (6 bases). Looked up from germline, CDR1 is SGHDT and CDR2 is YYEEEE. The V end lost 1 base, the J end lost 6 bases, and 15 bases lay between the germline ends. This CDR3 region has 15 residues. The CDR3 reads CASSLWRSRGDTQYF. CDR3 in DNA: TGTGCCAGCAGCTTGTGGCGGAGCAGGGGCGATACGCAGTATTTT.

This clonotype was counted many times. The rearrangement links TRBV12-3 or TRBV12-4 to TRBJ1-1, with D uncertain. The CDR3 is made up of 14 amino acids. The germline V and J ends were trimmed by 3 bases and 1 base, with 9 bases remaining between them. CDR3 nucleotides: TGTGCCAGCAGTTTGAGCGGGTGGAACACTGAAGCTTTCTTT. Translated: CASSLSGWNTEAFF.

The V call is TRBV12-3 or TRBV12-4, the J call TRBJ2-3; TRBD2 matches 11 bases. The CDR3 extends over 14 amino acids. Unmatched junction bases numbered 7, after V lost 7 bases and J lost 7 bases. The CDR3 coding sequence is TGTGCCAGCACCTCCGGGACTAGCGGTTATACGCAGTATTTT. Residues: CASTSGTSGYTQYF.

This clonotype was seen a few times. The V and J genes are TRBV20-1 and TRBJ1-6; D is undetermined. V was cut by 6 bases and J by 6 bases, with 18 bases left in between. The V gene's germline CDR1 is DFQATT and CDR2 SNEGSKA (reference sequence). The CDR3 totals 15 residues. Here the CDR3 DNA reads TGCAGTGCCACCCCTACATCCAACTCTAATTCACCCCTCCACTTT. Translated: CSATPTSNSNSPLHF.

V is TRBV20-1 and J is TRBJ2-3; D may be TRBD2 (5 bases). Trimming took 6 bases from V and 3 from J, leaving 16 bases between them. Germline CDR1 and CDR2: DFQATT and SNEGSKA (reference sequence). The CDR3 covers 14 residues. The DNA for the CDR3 is TGCAGTGCGCCTCGGGGTACGGTGACAGATACGCAGTATTTT. It specifies CSAPRGTVTDTQYF.

This clonotype was recorded many times. The chain is built from TRBV9 and TRBJ2-4, with a possible D match to TRBD2 (6 bases). This CDR3 has 18 amino acids. The V gene lost 3 bases and the J gene lost 0 bases, with 19 bases spanning the gap. Germline CDR1 is SGDLS and CDR2 is YYNGEE. The CDR3, as DNA: TGTGCCAGCAGCGAGGGAGGTGGGGGACTTTTAGCCAAAAACATTCAGTACTTC. Its translation is CASSEGGGGLLAKNIQYF.

This clonotype was counted only a few times. The chain joins TRBV24-1 to TRBJ2-5, with D possibly being TRBD2 (6 bases). This CDR3 is built from 15 residues. CDR1 is KGHDR and CDR2 is SFDVKD in the germline V gene. Trimming removed 3 bases at V and 5 bases at J, with 15 bases between. The CDR3 coding sequence is TGTGCCACCAGTGATCTTACGGGGGTCTGGGAGACCCAGTACTTC. Encoded protein: CATSDLTGVWETQYF.

This clonotype has a count of ten or more. The chain links TRBV7-2 to TRBJ2-7; weak D call: TRBD1 (5 bases). With 1 base removed from V and 6 bases from J, the gap between germline ends came to 13 bases. Germline loops: CDR1 SGHTA, CDR2 FQGNSA. This CDR3 is built from 14 residues. The CDR3 DNA sequence: TGTGCCAGCAGCTTAGGGGGCGGACACATCGAGCAGTACGTC. Protein sequence: CASSLGGGHIEQYV.

The rearrangement links TRBV7-6 to TRBJ1-2; D uncertain. Germline V gene sequence: CDR1 SGHVS, CDR2 FNYEAQ. CDR3 length: 13 residues. V lost 5 bases and J 4 bases, leaving 11 bases between the germline ends. CDR3 sequence: CASSPAQFYGYTF. In nucleotides, the CDR3 is TGTGCCAGCAGCCCCGCCCAGTTCTATGGCTACACCTTC.

This clonotype was counted between two and nine times. The V gene is TRBV19, the J gene TRBJ1-2; no reliable D call. Per germline, CDR1 LNHDA and CDR2 SQIVND (reference sequence). This CDR3 is built from 16 residues. The V end lost 1 base, the J end lost 0 bases, and 12 bases lay between the germline ends. DNA of the CDR3: TGTGCCAGTAGTATAGCCTTCACACGATCTAACTATGGCTACACCTTC. It codes for CASSIAFTRSNYGYTF.

This clonotype was counted between two and nine times. J is TRBJ2-2 and V is TRBV18; no clear D gene. This CDR3 spans 14 amino acids. Trimming removed 2 bases from V and 0 bases from J, with 4 bases in between. Germline CDR1 and CDR2: KGHSH and LQKENI. The CDR3 DNA sequence: TGTGCCAGCTCACCAATAACGAACACCGGGGAGCTGTTTTTT. Translating gives CASSPITNTGELFF. Combining the CDR3 with reference TRBV18 and TRBJ2-2 gives the whole variable domain NAGVMQNPRHLVRRRGQEARLRCSPMKGHSHVYWYRQLPEEGLKFMVYLQKENIIDESGMPKERFSAEFPKEGPSILRIQQVVRGDSAAYFCASSPITNTGELFFGEGSRLTVL.

The CDR3 loop is CSARTSESSYEQYF. CDR3 bases: TGCAGTGCCCGGACTAGCGAAAGCTCCTACGAGCAGTACTTC. This chain joins TRBV20-1 and TRBJ2-7; 9 bases are shared with TRBD2. Germline V gene data show CDR1 as DFQATT and CDR2 as SNEGSKA (reference sequence). The CDR3 runs 14 residues. V shed 6 bases and J 0 bases; nucleotides not matched to a gene: 6.

V is TRBV4-1 and J is TRBJ1-2, with TRBD1 matching 9 bases. The CDR3 is made up of 14 amino acids. CDR1 MGHRA and CDR2 YSYEKL come from the germline V gene. With 5 bases clipped from V and 8 bases from J, the junction kept 9 bases outside the gene matches. The CDR3 nucleotides are TGCGCCAGCAGCTACAGACAGGGGGATGGCGGCTACACCTTC. It translates to CASSYRQGDGGYTF.

This clonotype was seen more than once but under ten times. The chain joins TRBV9 to TRBJ2-7; 12 nucleotides align to TRBD1. V trimming: 4 bases; J trimming: 8 bases; junction bases outside the gene matches: 10. The CDR3 runs 15 residues. Germline CDR1 SGDLS, CDR2 YYNGEE. CDR3 bases: TGTGCCAGCAGCCCCCAGTCGGGACAGGGGGCAAAGCAGTACTTC. Protein product: CASSPQSGQGAKQYF.

This rearrangement joins TRBV29-1 to TRBJ1-1; the D is unclear. Per the germline V gene, CDR1 is SQVTM and CDR2 is ANQGSEA. The CDR3 is made up of 12 amino acids. V lost 4 bases to trimming and J lost 4 bases, with 10 bases between them. This CDR3 is CSVVQVTTEAFF. CDR3 sequence (DNA): TGCAGCGTTGTCCAGGTTACCACTGAAGCTTTCTTT.